This TCR beta chain is from a study of regulatory T cells in long-lasting Graves disease. TCR beta libraries were built with iRepertoire HTBI primers and Arm-PCR of CDR3 regions. TCRdb used MiXCR to reprocess the multiplex PCR reads, holding one entry per CDR3 protein. The table lists hundreds of thousands of distinct CDR3 sequences, about 16% of them singletons. This clonotype occurred many times. The antigen is not known. Looked up from germline, CDR1 is DFQATT and CDR2 is SNEGSKA (reference sequence). The CDR3 totals 17 residues. V was pared by 3 bases and J by 0 bases, with 18 bases between. Time point here: newly diagnosed GD, antithyroid drugs for less than 3 months. Following extraction of RNA from PBMCs, that RNA was used to make the TCR library. All patients originated from an endocrinology department located in Xi'an, China. Regarding the study as a whole: Study of thyroid tissue was not done, with only peripheral blood studied. Limited sample numbers may have lowered accuracy. Favored usage of TRBV28, TRBJ1-2 and TRBJ2-5 was recorded in persistent disease.

This rearrangement joins TRBV20-1 to TRBJ2-1; TRBD2 is a possible D gene (7 bases). This sequence was found in a female donor with Graves disease. The source was peripheral blood mononuclear cells (PBMCs), collected at new diagnosis, from a patient treated with antithyroid drugs. The CDR3 DNA reads TGCAGTGCTAGCGGGGCGGCGCGGGGGCGCTCCTACAATGAGCAGTTCTTC. As protein: CSASGAARGRSYNEQFF.